This T cell receptor (beta chain) was sequenced during a study of cytomegalovirus exposure and HLA in healthy donors. Study-level findings and limits: In a later analysis, TCR beta V- and J-gene trimming showed a link to a missense DCLRE1C variant.

This CDR3 has 16 residues. CDR1 and CDR2 from the germline V gene are SGHVS and FNYEAQ. J lost 2 bases, V lost 4 bases, and 5 bases had no gene match. This clone came up a few times. Its antigen is unknown. The PCR made use of 60 Vbeta and 13 Jbeta primers. Sequencing used immunoSEQ multiplex PCR; TCRdb keeps in-frame clones, though not all of them. The data show 100,000 or so clones, around 81% seen once. The sequenced sample consisted of PBMCs. The V gene is TRBV7-6, the J gene TRBJ2-2; TRBD2 agrees at 9 bases. The source of this sequence is a man in his forties in good health and CMV-seropositive. DNA for the CDR3: TGTGCCAGCAGCTCCCCTAGCGGGGTTAACACCGGGGAGCTGTTTTTT. Encoded protein: CASSSPSGVNTGELFF.